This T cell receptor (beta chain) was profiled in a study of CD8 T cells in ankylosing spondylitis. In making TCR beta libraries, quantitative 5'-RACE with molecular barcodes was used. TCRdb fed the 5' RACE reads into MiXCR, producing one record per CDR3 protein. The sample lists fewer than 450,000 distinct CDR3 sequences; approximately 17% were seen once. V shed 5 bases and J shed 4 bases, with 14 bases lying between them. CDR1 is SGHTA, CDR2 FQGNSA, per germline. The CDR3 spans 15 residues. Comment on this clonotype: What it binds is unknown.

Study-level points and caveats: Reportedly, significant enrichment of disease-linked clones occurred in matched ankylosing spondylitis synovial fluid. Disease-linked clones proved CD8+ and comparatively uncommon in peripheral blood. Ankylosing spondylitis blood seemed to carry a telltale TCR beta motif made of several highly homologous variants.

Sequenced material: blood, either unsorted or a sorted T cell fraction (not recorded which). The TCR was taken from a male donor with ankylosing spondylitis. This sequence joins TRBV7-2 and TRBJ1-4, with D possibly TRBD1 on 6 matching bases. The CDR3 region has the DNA TGTGCCAGCAGCCCCCGGACAGATTATAATGAAAAACTGTTTTTT. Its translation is CASSPRTDYNEKLFF.